This is a list of T cell receptor beta chains from one sample in a study of blood T cell repertoires in COVID-19. Generated by immunoSEQ multiplex PCR, the TCRdb table keeps only in-frame clones and is missing some. The table shows 300,000 to 350,000 clones, with 88% occurring only once. The sample taken for sequencing was PBMCs or T cells enriched from blood (not recorded which). Receptor source: a man under 40 who had recovered from COVID-19. The CDR3 runs from the conserved cysteine through the conserved F or W. Fields, in order: V gene, J gene, D gene, clone size, CDR3 DNA, CDR3 protein. A D gene is named only where the DNA matches it firmly. Where a row states a size, it is once, few, many or the class of an expanded clone; other rows omit it.

v_call: TRBV7-3
j_call: TRBJ1-2
d_call: .
clone_size: .
cdr3_nt: TGTGCCAGCAGCCCCGGCGGGGGGATCGGGTATGGCTACACCTTC
cdr3_aa: CASSPGGGIGYGYTF

v_call: TRBV11-3
j_call: TRBJ2-2
d_call: TRBD2
clone_size: .
cdr3_nt: TGTGCCAGCACCCCGTCGGGGGGTGGCGGGGAGCTGTTTTTT
cdr3_aa: CASTPSGGGGELFF

v_call: TRBV2
j_call: TRBJ1-4
d_call: TRBD1
clone_size: .
cdr3_nt: TGTGCCACCCGACAGGGTAATGAAAAACTGTTTTTT
cdr3_aa: CATRQGNEKLFF

v_call: TRBV19
j_call: TRBJ1-5
d_call: .
clone_size: .
cdr3_nt: TGTGCCAGTAGTATAGGAGGCAGCAATCAGCCCCAGCATTTT
cdr3_aa: CASSIGGSNQPQHF

v_call: TRBV15
j_call: TRBJ2-2
d_call: TRBD1
clone_size: .
cdr3_nt: TGTGCCACCAGCGGACCGGGACAGGGACTAAGGACCGGGGAGCTGTTTTTT
cdr3_aa: CATSGPGQGLRTGELFF

v_call: TRBV18
j_call: TRBJ1-2
d_call: TRBD1
clone_size: once
cdr3_nt: TGTGCCAGCTCACCCGGACAGGGGGCGAACTATGGCTACACCTTC
cdr3_aa: CASSPGQGANYGYTF

v_call: TRBV7-9
j_call: TRBJ2-7
d_call: TRBD2
clone_size: .
cdr3_nt: TGTGCCAGCAGCTTAGCCGCCGGGGGGACCTCCTACGAGCAGTACTTC
cdr3_aa: CASSLAAGGTSYEQYF

v_call: TRBV6-4
j_call: TRBJ2-3
d_call: TRBD2
clone_size: .
cdr3_nt: TGTGCCAGCAGTGAAAGGACTAGCGGAGGCACAGATACGCAGTATTTT
cdr3_aa: CASSERTSGGTDTQYF

v_call: TRBV6-4
j_call: TRBJ1-2
d_call: TRBD1
clone_size: .
cdr3_nt: TGTGCCAGCAGTGACAGGACAGGGGGCAGCTATGGCTACACCTTC
cdr3_aa: CASSDRTGGSYGYTF

v_call: TRBV7-9
j_call: TRBJ1-2
d_call: .
clone_size: .
cdr3_nt: TGTGCCAGCAGCTCCGCCGCGGGCGGTGACTATGGCTACACCTTC
cdr3_aa: CASSSAAGGDYGYTF

v_call: TRBV28
j_call: TRBJ1-6
d_call: .
clone_size: .
cdr3_nt: TGTGCCAGCAGTGTAAACAGCTATAATTCACCCCTCCACTTT
cdr3_aa: CASSVNSYNSPLHF

v_call: TRBV27
j_call: TRBJ2-1
d_call: TRBD2
clone_size: .
cdr3_nt: TGTGCCAGCAGCCTGAGCGGGGGGAATGAGCAGTTCTTC
cdr3_aa: CASSLSGGNEQFF

v_call: TRBV19
j_call: TRBJ2-5
d_call: TRBD1
clone_size: .
cdr3_nt: TGTGCCAGTAGTGTGGACAGGACGAAAGAGACCCAGTACTTC
cdr3_aa: CASSVDRTKETQYF

v_call: TRBV19
j_call: TRBJ2-6
d_call: .
clone_size: .
cdr3_nt: TGTGCCAGTGGCCAGACTGCTAGTGGGGCCAACGTCCTGACTTTC
cdr3_aa: CASGQTASGANVLTF

v_call: TRBV3-1/TRBV3-2
j_call: TRBJ2-7
d_call: TRBD1
clone_size: .
cdr3_nt: TGTGCCAGCAGCCAATCATGGGGGGGACAGGGGGCGCTTGAGCAGTACTTC
cdr3_aa: CASSQSWGGQGALEQYF

v_call: TRBV13
j_call: TRBJ1-4
d_call: TRBD1
clone_size: .
cdr3_nt: TGTGCCAGCAGCCCACGGGGTAGGGACAGTCATGAAAAACTGTTTTTT
cdr3_aa: CASSPRGRDSHEKLFF

v_call: TRBV5-1
j_call: TRBJ2-7
d_call: .
clone_size: .
cdr3_nt: TGCGCCAGCAGCTTCGGACAGTTCTCCTACGAGCAGTACTTC
cdr3_aa: CASSFGQFSYEQYF

v_call: TRBV5-1
j_call: TRBJ2-1
d_call: TRBD2
clone_size: .
cdr3_nt: TGCGCCAGCAGCGGGGAGGTGGGACTAGGGATCCATGAGCAGTTCTTC
cdr3_aa: CASSGEVGLGIHEQFF

v_call: TRBV5-1
j_call: TRBJ2-3
d_call: TRBD1
clone_size: .
cdr3_nt: TGCGCCAGCAGCTGGGGTTTAAGGACAGGGGGCTTAGATACGCAGTATTTT
cdr3_aa: CASSWGLRTGGLDTQYF

v_call: TRBV5-1
j_call: TRBJ2-7
d_call: .
clone_size: .
cdr3_nt: TGCGCCAGCAGCTTCGCCCAGGGGCCCTACGAGCAGTACTTC
cdr3_aa: CASSFAQGPYEQYF

v_call: TRBV19
j_call: TRBJ2-7
d_call: TRBD1
clone_size: .
cdr3_nt: TGTGCCAGTACTTACCAACGCCGGGACAGGGACCGAGGATCACTCCTACGAACCAACGAGCAGTACTTC
cdr3_aa: CASTYQRRDRDRGSLLRTNEQYF

v_call: TRBV5-1
j_call: TRBJ2-7
d_call: .
clone_size: .
cdr3_nt: TGCGCCAGCAGCCTCAGGGCCGTTAGCGAGCAGTACTTC
cdr3_aa: CASSLRAVSEQYF